A single T cell receptor beta chain is shown here with its context. Its antigen is as yet unknown. Data came from immunoSEQ multiplex PCR; TCRdb stores just in-frame clones and leaves some out. The repertoire holds 300,000 to 450,000 clones, with about 91% as singletons. These data originate in a study of Ad26.COV2.S vaccination and SARS-CoV-2 variants. Study-level results: Following vaccination, spike-specific CD8+ and CD4+ T cell responses reportedly exhibited substantial breadth.

Between the trimmed V and J ends, which lost 3 bases and 0 bases, there was a span of 11 bases. This CDR3 has 15 amino acids. The germline V gene has CDR1 DFQATT and CDR2 SNEGSKA (reference sequence). V is TRBV20-1 and J is TRBJ1-4; D ambiguous. The TCR sequence derives from a human donor who had recovered from COVID-19. Specimen: peripheral blood, collected after recovery from COVID-19. CDR3 nucleotides: TGCAGTGCTAGTCGTCTTTCCGCAACTAATGAAAAACTGTTTTTT. This translates into CSASRLSATNEKLFF.